This TCR beta chain emerged from a study of shared clonotypes between healthy human individuals. Study-wide results and limits: Researchers sampled only blood; tissue repertoires likely differ.

Deep was the level used in running the assay. This table comes from immunoSEQ multiplex PCR, and its TCRdb copy is limited to in-frame clones, with some not included. The sample contains about 1.9 million clones, roughly 95% of which appear only once. Naive-designated CD8 cells lacked CD45RO, were positively enriched for CCR7, and omitted terminally differentiated effector memory CD45RA+ cells. J lost 6 bases, V lost 4 bases, and 12 bases had no gene match. The germline gives CDR1 SGHKS, CDR2 YYEKEE (reference sequence). The CDR3 loop spans 15 amino acids. This clone was seen a handful of times. The target antigen is unknown.

This chain uses TRBV5-5 with TRBJ2-7; 8 bases line up with TRBD2. The source of this sequence is a man between 18 and 35 years old in good health. Some clones in this sample may be carry-over from other donors' samples. Sequencing input: naive CD8+ T cells from PBMCs. The CDR3 DNA is TGTGCCAGCAGCCGATATCTAAGCGGGAGTGCCGAGCAGTACTTC. The encoded protein is CASSRYLSGSAEQYF.